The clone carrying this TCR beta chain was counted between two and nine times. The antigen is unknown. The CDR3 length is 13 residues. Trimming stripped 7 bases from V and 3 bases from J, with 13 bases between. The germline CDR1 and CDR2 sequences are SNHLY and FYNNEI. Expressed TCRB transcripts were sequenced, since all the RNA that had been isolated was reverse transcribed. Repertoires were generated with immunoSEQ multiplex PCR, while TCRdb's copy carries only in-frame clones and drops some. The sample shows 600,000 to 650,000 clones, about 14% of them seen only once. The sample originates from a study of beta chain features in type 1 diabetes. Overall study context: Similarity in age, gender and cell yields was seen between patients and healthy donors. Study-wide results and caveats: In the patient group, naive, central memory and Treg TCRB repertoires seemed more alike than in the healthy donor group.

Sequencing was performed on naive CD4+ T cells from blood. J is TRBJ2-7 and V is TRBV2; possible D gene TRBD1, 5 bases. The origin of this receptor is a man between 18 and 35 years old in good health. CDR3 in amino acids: CASTLQTVYEQYF. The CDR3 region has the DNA TGTGCCAGCACCCTTCAGACAGTCTACGAGCAGTACTTC. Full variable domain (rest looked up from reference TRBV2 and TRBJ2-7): EPEVTQTPSHQVTQMGQEVILRCVPISNHLYFYWYRQILGQKVEFLVSFYNNEISEKSEIFDDQFSVERPDGSNFTLKIRSTKLEDSAMYFCASTLQTVYEQYFGPGTRLTVT.